This T cell receptor (beta chain) stems from a study of blood T cells in healthy people across ages. Primed by a sample-barcoded 5' primer and a J-beta primer mix, a second PCR proceeded for 7 to 11 cycles. From the 5' RACE reads, TCRdb called clonotypes with MiXCR, one entry per CDR3 protein. The sample contains approximately 1.5 million distinct CDR3 sequences, about 32% of which appear only once. This clonotype has at least ten counts. Trimming cost V 5 bases and J 0 bases, with 14 bases left between them. CDR3 length: 16 residues. Germline CDR1 SEHNR, CDR2 FQNEAQ (reference sequence). Sequenced: blood. The source of this sequence is a woman aged 25 to 39 in good health. The rearrangement uses TRBV7-9 and TRBJ2-1; D gene uncertain. This chain's CDR3 is CASSPTAWSSYNEQFF. The CDR3 DNA reads TGTGCCAGCAGCCCGACCGCTTGGAGCTCCTACAATGAGCAGTTCTTC.